These T cell receptor beta chains were read from a single sample in a study of control samples from healthy donors and cancer patients. Profiled with immunoSEQ multiplex PCR; TCRdb holds only in-frame clones, not every one. The sample lists some 200,000 clones; 85% to 95% were seen once. The sample was blood. The receptors were sampled from a man aged 50-60 years in good health. The CDR3 runs from the conserved cysteine through the conserved F or W. The D gene is left open where the match is weak. The size of a clone is reported for some rows only, either as once, few or many, or as a class for expanded clones.

j_gene	v_gene	abundance	d_gene	CDR3aa	CDR3nt
TRBJ1-2	TRBV11-2	NA	NA	CASSLAPGGFGYTF	TGTGCCAGCAGCTTAGCCCCGGGGGGATTTGGCTACACCTTC
TRBJ2-3	TRBV5-4	NA	TRBD1	CASSLGGTGKDTQYF	TGTGCCAGCAGCTTGGGGGGGACAGGTAAAGATACGCAGTATTTT
TRBJ2-1	TRBV3-1/TRBV3-2	few	NA	CASSQDSVEQFF	TGTGCCAGCAGCCAAGATAGCGTAGAGCAGTTCTTC
TRBJ2-3	TRBV10-2	once	NA	CASSGTSRGTSTDTQYF	TGCGCCAGCAGTGGGACTAGTCGCGGGACAAGCACAGATACGCAGTATTTT
TRBJ2-5	TRBV7-2	NA	TRBD2	CASSLGGGTETQYF	TGTGCCAGCAGCTTAGGGGGGGGGACGGAGACCCAGTACTTC
TRBJ1-2	TRBV11-2	NA	TRBD1	CASSSLAGGNYGYTF	TGTGCCAGCAGCTCACTAGCAGGGGGGAACTATGGCTACACCTTC
TRBJ1-2	TRBV19	NA	TRBD1	CASTVGATQGNTYGYTF	TGTGCCAGTACCGTGGGGGCAACACAGGGGAATACCTATGGCTACACCTTC
TRBJ2-4	TRBV19	NA	TRBD2	CASSPGGGLAKNIQYF	TGTGCCAGTAGCCCCGGGGGGGGGCTAGCCAAAAACATTCAGTACTTC
TRBJ2-7	TRBV23-1	NA	NA	CASSLQGGSRGGIAEQYF	TGCGCCAGCAGTCTTCAGGGAGGCTCTAGGGGTGGGATTGCCGAGCAGTACTTC
TRBJ2-2	TRBV25-1	NA	TRBD1	CASSVSGTGFGRELFF	TGTGCCAGCAGTGTCTCCGGGACAGGGTTTGGTCGGGAGCTGTTTTTT
TRBJ2-5	TRBV28	NA	TRBD2	CASTKTSGGRETQYF	TGTGCCAGCACCAAGACTAGCGGGGGCCGGGAGACCCAGTACTTC
TRBJ1-2	TRBV6-5	NA	NA	CASSQSDGSYGYTF	TGTGCCAGCAGTCAATCGGACGGCAGTTATGGCTACACCTTC
TRBJ2-1	TRBV6-5	NA	TRBD2	CASRPSGGDDNEQFF	TGTGCCAGCAGACCCAGCGGGGGGGACGACAATGAGCAGTTCTTC
TRBJ2-1	TRBV4-1	once	NA	CASSHALRGADCEQFF	TGCGCCAGCAGCCATGCCCTGAGGGGGGCCGATTGTGAGCAGTTCTTC
TRBJ2-5	TRBV5-1	NA	TRBD2	CASSLGAAGGSRETQYF	TGCGCCAGCAGCTTGGGGGCAGCGGGGGGAAGTCGGGAGACCCAGTACTTC
TRBJ1-2	TRBV6-2/TRBV6-3	NA	TRBD1	CASSTRTGHGYTF	TGTGCCAGCAGTACAAGGACAGGGCATGGCTACACCTTC
TRBJ2-7	TRBV7-9	once	NA	CASSDQDYEQYF	TGTGCCAGCAGTGATCAGGATTACGAGCAGTACTTC
TRBJ1-2	TRBV5-1	NA	TRBD1	CASSLGDSGYGYTF	TGCGCCAGCAGCTTAGGGGACAGCGGCTATGGCTACACCTTC
TRBJ1-1	TRBV28	NA	NA	CASSVPKNTEAFF	TGTGCCAGCAGTGTCCCCAAGAACACTGAAGCTTTCTTT
TRBJ1-1	TRBV28	NA	NA	CATRAERYTEAFF	TGTGCGACGCGAGCAGAGAGGTACACTGAAGCTTTCTTT
TRBJ2-2	TRBV7-7	once	NA	CASSPNPTGMGTGELFF	TGTGCTAGCAGCCCCAATCCTACAGGGATGGGAACCGGGGAGCTGTTTTTT
TRBJ2-5	TRBV2	NA	NA	CAGGPGRQETQYF	TGTGCCGGGGGGCCGGGACGGCAAGAGACCCAGTACTTC
TRBJ2-4	TRBV19	NA	TRBD1	CASSSGGRQNIQYF	TGTGCCAGTTCCTCAGGGGGCCGGCAAAACATTCAGTACTTC
TRBJ1-1	TRBV6-5	once	NA	CASSSHTEKAFF	TGTGCCAGCAGCTCACATACAGAGAAAGCTTTCTTT
TRBJ2-2	TRBV6-6	NA	NA	CASSNGYSTGELFF	TGTGCCAGCAGCAACGGGTATAGCACCGGGGAGCTGTTTTTT
TRBJ1-6	TRBV4-1	NA	TRBD1	CASSQETGRISSPLHF	TGCGCCAGCAGCCAGGAGACAGGGCGGATAAGTTCACCCCTCCACTTT
TRBJ1-5	TRBV5-1	NA	NA	CASSLGGLGSNQPQHF	TGCGCCAGCAGCTTGGGCGGGCTGGGAAGCAATCAGCCCCAGCATTTT
TRBJ2-5	TRBV10-3	NA	NA	CAIRVGTRLQETQYF	TGTGCCATCAGGGTAGGGACAAGGCTTCAAGAGACCCAGTACTTC
TRBJ1-1	TRBV27	NA	NA	CASSLYRGGNTEAFF	TGTGCCAGCAGTTTATACAGAGGGGGGAACACTGAAGCTTTCTTT
TRBJ1-5	TRBV3-1/TRBV3-2	NA	NA	CASRLTASTDKGRPGQPQHF	TGTGCCAGCAGACTAACCGCCTCTACCGATAAAGGGCGCCCGGGTCAGCCCCAGCATTTT
TRBJ2-7	TRBV13	medium-sized	NA	CASSLEGEEYEQYF	TGTGCCAGCAGCTTAGAAGGGGAGGAGTACGAGCAGTACTTC
TRBJ2-2	TRBV29-1	NA	NA	CSVQDSLNTGELFF	TGCAGCGTTCAGGACAGCCTTAACACCGGGGAGCTGTTTTTT
TRBJ1-2	TRBV27	NA	TRBD1	CASSSGQAPRGYGYTF	TGTGCCAGCAGTTCCGGACAGGCCCCAAGAGGTTATGGCTACACCTTC
TRBJ2-2	TRBV19	NA	NA	CASSSQGGIGELFF	TGTGCCAGTAGTTCCCAGGGGGGAATCGGGGAGCTGTTTTTT
TRBJ1-3	TRBV20-1	NA	NA	CSASRAGNTIYF	TGCAGTGCTAGTCGGGCGGGAAACACCATATATTTT
TRBJ2-6	TRBV28	NA	NA	CASRTRRTVVASGANVLTF	TGTGCCAGCCGGACAAGAAGGACAGTGGTTGCCTCTGGGGCCAACGTCCTGACTTTC
TRBJ1-1	TRBV7-9	NA	TRBD1	CASSSTGGAFF	TGTGCCAGCAGCTCAACAGGGGGCGCTTTCTTT
TRBJ2-7	TRBV19	NA	NA	CASSPHRNSGEQYF	TGTGCCAGTAGTCCCCACAGAAACTCGGGCGAGCAGTACTTC
TRBJ2-5	TRBV7-9	NA	NA	CASSSERVGKTQYF	TGTGCCAGCAGCTCCGAGAGGGTTGGAAAGACCCAGTACTTC
TRBJ2-3	TRBV2	NA	TRBD2	CASSEGGADTQYF	TGTGCCAGCAGTGAGGGGGGGGCAGATACGCAGTATTTT
TRBJ1-2	TRBV10-2	NA	TRBD1	CASSQTGAYGYTF	TGCGCCAGCAGTCAGACAGGGGCCTATGGCTACACCTTC
TRBJ1-2	TRBV5-1	NA	NA	CASTTKGGHYGYTF	TGCGCCAGCACCACGAAAGGAGGGCACTATGGCTACACCTTC